This T cell receptor beta chain stems from a study of T cell responses to AZD1222 COVID-19 vaccine. Findings and limits, study-wide: Close to half of all spike-specific TCRs reportedly target regions of the variants that are unmutated. Every sample of the repertoires postdated the peak T cell response. Donors, mostly white British, included more females; clonal diversity was possibly underestimated.

V lost 5 bases and J lost 0, with 13 bases in between. Germline V gene sequence: CDR1 MDHEN, CDR2 SYDVKM. The CDR3 is made up of 15 amino acids. A word on this clone: Antigen specificity is unknown.

Sequencing was performed with immunoSEQ multiplex PCR; in TCRdb, only in-frame clones are kept and a portion is missing. Of about 160,000 clones listed, approximately 90% were seen once; the top ten hold approximately 1.9%. The material sequenced was peripheral blood, taken on day 0 of AZD1222 vaccination. V is TRBV28 and J is TRBJ1-2, with D tentatively TRBD1 (6 bases). The sequence derives from an adult in good health. The CDR3 DNA sequence: TGTGCCAGCAGTACCTACAGGGATACTAACTATGGCTACACCTTC. It yields the protein CASSTYRDTNYGYTF.